Shown below are 14 T cell receptor beta chains from a single sample sequenced in a study of T cell changes during pregnancy in multiple sclerosis. Profiled with immunoSEQ multiplex PCR; TCRdb holds only in-frame clones, not every one. The profile shows under 50,000 clones, almost 95% of them singletons. The sequences come from CD4+ T cells from peripheral blood mononuclear cells, collected in the second trimester of pregnancy. These receptors all come from a female donor in good health, enrolled as a control in a pregnancy study.

The chain has TRBV7-3 and TRBJ2-1; D may be TRBD1 (6 bases). Trimming took 5 bases from V and 12 from J, leaving 23 bases between them. Germline values: CDR1 SGHTA, CDR2 FQGTGA. CDR3 length equals 15 residues. The CDR3 loop reads CASSLTRSDRQSQFF. As DNA, the CDR3 is TGTGCCAGCAGCCTCACCCGATCCGACAGGCAGTCGCAGTTCTTC. Filled out from reference TRBV7-3 and TRBJ2-1, the complete variable domain reads GAGVSQTPSNKVTEKGKYVELRCDPISGHTALYWYRQSLGQGPEFLIYFQGTGAADDSGLPNDRFFAVRPEGSVSTLKIQRTERGDSAVYLCASSLTRSDRQSQFFGPGTRLTVL.

This chain joins TRBV4-1 and TRBJ2-5, with D hard to call. This CDR3 has 13 amino acids. V lost 1 base and J 5 bases, leaving 8 bases between the germline ends. Germline V lookup: CDR1 MGHRA, CDR2 YSYEKL. This CDR3 is CASSQAPYETQYF. The CDR3, as DNA: TGCGCCAGCAGCCAAGCACCCTATGAGACCCAGTACTTC.

The V and J genes are TRBV7-9 and TRBJ2-3, with 7 positions matching TRBD1. Germline V lookup: CDR1 SEHNR, CDR2 FQNEAQ (reference sequence). Trimming cost V 6 bases and J 6 bases; bases outside gene matches: 6. CDR3 length: 13 amino acids. The DNA of the CDR3 is TGTGCCAGCAGTCCGAGGGGGCCGGATACGCAGTATTTT. Translated, it gives CASSPRGPDTQYF.

The chain is built from TRBV4-1 and TRBJ1-3; TRBD1 is a possible D gene (6 bases). Trimming removed 0 bases at V and 3 bases at J, with 12 bases between. Germline CDR1 and CDR2: MGHRA and YSYEKL. The CDR3 is 16 amino acids. The CDR3 nucleotides read TGCGCCAGCAGCCAAGAGGGCAGGGGTGGTGGAAACACCATATATTTT. As protein: CASSQEGRGGGNTIYF.

A remark on this clone: The same CDR3 can be traced to other DNA sequences in this sample. This chain joins TRBV5-1 and TRBJ1-2; the D gene is possibly TRBD1 (6 bases). The CDR3 loop spans 13 amino acids. Trimming stripped 0 bases from V and 3 bases from J, with 6 bases between. Germline CDR1 and CDR2: SGHRS and YFSETQ. CDR3: CASSLAGDYGYTF. The CDR3 nucleotides read TGCGCCAGCAGCTTGGCAGGGGACTATGGCTACACCTTC.

The chain links TRBV7-8 to TRBJ2-7; D possibly corresponds to TRBD1 (5 bases). CDR3 length: 14 amino acids. Trimming pared 2 bases from V and 4 bases from J, leaving 12 bases between. Germline V gene sequence: CDR1 SGHVS, CDR2 FQNEAQ. For the CDR3, the DNA is TGTGCCAGCAGCTTATTAGGGGCTGCGTACGAGCAGTACTTC. It yields the protein CASSLLGAAYEQYF. Full variable domain (rest looked up from reference TRBV7-8 and TRBJ2-7): GAGVSQSPRYKVAKRGQDVALRCDPISGHVSLFWYQQALGQGPEFLTYFQNEAQLDKSGLPSDRFFAERPEGSVSTLKIQRTQQEDSAVYLCASSLLGAAYEQYFGPGTRLTVT.

This clone appeared a few times. The rearrangement links TRBV21-1 to TRBJ2-7; no DNA check was done on the table's D call, TRBD2. TRBV21-1 is a pseudogene. The CDR3 consists of 15 residues. DNA of the CDR3: TGTGCCAGCAGCATACTCATCGGGGGAGCCTACGAGCAGTACTTC. This translates into CASSILIGGAYEQYF.

The chain joins TRBV5-1 to TRBJ1-1; 11 positions match TRBD1. V shed 2 bases and J 4 bases; nucleotides not matched to a gene: 10. The CDR3 has 17 residues. Germline V gene lookup returns CDR1 SGHRS and CDR2 YFSETQ. The CDR3 region is CASSFFGQGATSTEAFF. CDR3 nucleotides: TGCGCCAGCAGCTTCTTCGGACAGGGGGCGACCAGCACTGAAGCTTTCTTT.

This clone has only one observation. This sequence joins TRBV7-8 and TRBJ1-5; D not resolved. Trimming took off 0 bases at V and 3 bases at J, with 12 bases between the two ends. There are 16 residues in the CDR3. Germline V gene sequence: CDR1 SGHVS, CDR2 FQNEAQ. The CDR3 sequence is CASSLAGGQINQPQHF. CDR3 bases: TGTGCCAGCAGCTTAGCAGGTGGGCAGATCAATCAGCCCCAGCATTTT. The variable domain in full, completed from reference TRBV7-8 and TRBJ1-5, reads GAGVSQSPRYKVAKRGQDVALRCDPISGHVSLFWYQQALGQGPEFLTYFQNEAQLDKSGLPSDRFFAERPEGSVSTLKIQRTQQEDSAVYLCASSLAGGQINQPQHFGDGTRLSIL.

The J gene is TRBJ1-6, the V gene TRBV19, with a weak D call TRBD1 (5 bases). Germline V gives CDR1 LNHDA, CDR2 SQIVND (reference sequence). The CDR3 loop spans 15 amino acids. V was cut by 5 bases and J by 6 bases, with 14 bases left in between. CDR3 residues: CASSLGEGGNSPLHF. The CDR3 DNA sequence: TGTGCCAGTAGTCTAGGGGAAGGAGGTAATTCACCCCTCCACTTT. The full variable domain, in which reference TRBV19 and TRBJ1-6 provide the parts outside the CDR3, is DGGITQSPKYLFRKEGQNVTLSCEQNLNHDAMYWYRQDPGQGLRLIYYSQIVNDFQKGDIAEGYSVSREKKESFPLTVTSAQKNPTAFYLCASSLGEGGNSPLHFGNGTRLTVT.

The chain couples TRBV6-5 to TRBJ2-3; 8 nucleotides agree with TRBD1. The CDR3 contains 15 residues. Unmatched junction bases numbered 5, after V lost 0 bases and J lost 6 bases. The germline gives CDR1 MNHEY, CDR2 SVGAGI. The CDR3 nucleotides are TGTGCCAGCAGTTACTCAAACGGGACAGGTGATACGCAGTATTTT. Translation: CASSYSNGTGDTQYF.

The V and J genes are TRBV4-2 and TRBJ2-1, with D perhaps TRBD2 (5 bases). The V and J ends lost 0 bases and 5 bases respectively, with 8 bases between them. Germline V gives CDR1 LGHNA, CDR2 YNFKEQ. The CDR3 has 14 residues. The CDR3 spells CASSQDRGHNEQFF. CDR3 DNA sequence: TGTGCCAGCAGCCAAGATCGGGGTCACAATGAGCAGTTCTTC.

With respect to this clone: Its ends do not fully match the called genes, so a read error is possible. The rearrangement joins TRBV2 to TRBJ2-2; possible D gene TRBD1, 6 bases. The CDR3 contains 14 residues. Germline CDR1 reads SNHLY; CDR2 reads FYNNEI. CDR3: CASREDRLTGELFF. The CDR3 nucleotides are TGTGCCAGCAGGGAAGACAGGCTCACCGGGGAGCTGTTTTTT.

J is TRBJ2-3 and V is TRBV9; 13 bases line up with TRBD2. The CDR3 has 18 amino acids. With V trimmed by 3 bases and J by 0 bases, 7 bases remained unmatched. Germline V gene data show CDR1 as SGDLS and CDR2 as YYNGEE. CDR3 DNA sequence: TGTGCCAGCAGCGCCCGGACTAGCGGGGGAGCAAGCACAGATACGCAGTATTTT. Residues: CASSARTSGGASTDTQYF. The whole variable domain, remainder taken from reference TRBV9 and TRBJ2-3, is DSGVTQTPKHLITATGQRVTLRCSPRSGDLSVYWYQQSLDQGLQFLIQYYNGEERAKGNILERFSAQQFPDLHSELNLSSLELGDSALYFCASSARTSGGASTDTQYFGPGTRLTVL.